Below, 31 T cell receptor beta chains from the same sample are listed, as sequenced in a study of blood T cell repertoires in COVID-19. Only in-frame clones appear in the TCRdb table, and some are missing; sequencing was by immunoSEQ multiplex PCR. The sample records about 230,000 clones, 65% to 85% being singletons. Sequenced input: peripheral blood. All receptors come from a man aged 40-49 years with active or convalescent COVID-19.

The rearrangement links TRBV3-1 (or the pseudogene TRBV3-2) to TRBJ2-2; 11 positions agree with TRBD2. Germline assignment: CDR1 LGHDT and CDR2 YNNKEL (reference sequence). The CDR3 covers 17 residues. Trimming removed 2 bases from V and 4 bases from J; junction bases left unmatched: 6. The CDR3 DNA reads as TGTGCCAGCAGCCAATTTAGCGGGGGGGCTAGCACCGGGGAGCTGTTTTTT. As protein: CASSQFSGGASTGELFF.

The V call is TRBV5-1, the J call TRBJ2-3; no clear D. The ends were cut back, 5 bases at V and 0 bases at J, with 10 bases in the middle. Germline V gene data show CDR1 as SGHRS and CDR2 as YFSETQ. The CDR3 contains 14 residues. The CDR3 loop is CASRQLHSTDTQYF. DNA of the CDR3: TGCGCCAGCAGACAGTTGCACAGCACAGATACGCAGTATTTT.

This sequence joins TRBV4-3 and TRBJ1-6; a possible D gene is TRBD1 (5 bases). V was cut by 1 base and J by 1 base, with 8 bases left in between. This CDR3 is 16 amino acids long. Per the germline V gene, CDR1 is LGHNA and CDR2 is YSLEER. Written as DNA, the CDR3 is TGCGCCAGCAGCCAAGGGGGGGGATCCTATAATTCACCCCTCCACTTT. It is translated as CASSQGGGSYNSPLHF.

V is TRBV12-3 or TRBV12-4 and J is TRBJ2-5, with a possible D match to TRBD2 (6 bases). The length of the CDR3 is 12 residues. Trimming shortened V by 5 bases and J by 5 bases, and 9 bases separated the two germline ends. CDR3 nucleotides: TGTGCCAGCAGTCCAGGGAGGGAGACCCAGTACTTC. Translated, it gives CASSPGRETQYF.

The CDR3 nucleotides read TGTGCCACCATTAGCCAGACGGGGTCTTATGGCTACACCTTC. It encodes CATISQTGSYGYTF. V is TRBV19 and J is TRBJ1-2, with D unresolved. Germline CDR1 LNHDA, CDR2 SQIVND (reference sequence). Between the trimmed V and J ends, which lost 10 bases and 5 bases, there was a span of 20 bases. CDR3 length equals 14 residues.

The V gene is TRBV7-9, the J gene TRBJ1-6; D is unresolved. With 5 bases removed from V and 2 bases from J, the gap between germline ends came to 7 bases. Germline CDR1 reads SEHNR; CDR2 reads FQNEAQ (reference sequence). The CDR3 runs 14 residues. CDR3 in amino acids: CASSVGTYNSPLHF. CDR3 sequence (DNA): TGTGCCAGCAGCGTCGGGACCTATAATTCACCCCTCCACTTT.

The chain carries TRBV9 and TRBJ2-3, with TRBD2 matching 10 bases. Germline CDR1 reads SGDLS; CDR2 reads YYNGEE. This CDR3 contains 18 residues. V trimming: 1 base; J trimming: 3 bases; junction bases outside the gene matches: 11. CDR3 sequence reads: CASSVTPHTSGITDTQYF. Written as DNA, the CDR3 is TGTGCCAGCAGCGTAACCCCTCATACTAGCGGGATAACAGATACGCAGTATTTT.

This sequence joins TRBV2 and TRBJ1-2, with 7 bases identical to TRBD1. The CDR3 totals 13 residues. Germline V gene data show CDR1 as SNHLY and CDR2 as FYNNEI. V trimming: 6 bases; J trimming: 2 bases; junction bases outside the gene matches: 3. The CDR3 nucleotides are TGTGCCAGCAGGGAGGACAGGAACTATGGCTACACCTTC. It encodes CASREDRNYGYTF.

Only a few counts were recorded for this clone. CDR3 residues: CASSFWGASGNTIYF. DNA of the CDR3: TGTGCCAGCAGCTTCTGGGGCGCCTCTGGAAACACCATATATTTT. The J gene is TRBJ1-3, the V gene TRBV7-9; the D gene is possibly TRBD1 (5 bases). CDR3 length equals 15 residues. From germline, CDR1 is SEHNR and CDR2 FQNEAQ (reference sequence). V lost 3 bases and J 0 bases, leaving 9 bases between the germline ends.

V usage is TRBV2 and J usage is TRBJ2-7; 7 bases fit TRBD1. The length of the CDR3 is 13 residues. With V trimmed by 6 bases and J by 6 bases, 8 bases remained unmatched. Germline V gives CDR1 SNHLY, CDR2 FYNNEI. CDR3 coding DNA: TGTGCCAGCAGGGTGGGACAGCTAATCGAGCAGTACTTC. Residues: CASRVGQLIEQYF.

About this clone: The same CDR3 can be traced to other DNA sequences in this sample. CDR3: CASSPPRGSNYGYTF. Written as DNA, the CDR3 is TGTGCCAGCTCACCACCTCGCGGGTCTAACTATGGCTACACCTTC. The V gene is TRBV18, the J gene TRBJ1-2; D is ambiguous. Trimming removed 0 bases at V and 0 bases at J, with 8 bases between. There are 15 residues in the CDR3. The germline CDR1 and CDR2 sequences are KGHSH and LQKENI.

The chain is built from TRBV11-2 and TRBJ2-1, with 10 nucleotides matching TRBD2. The CDR3 has 13 amino acids. CDR1 is SGHAT, CDR2 FQNNGV, per germline. After removal of 2 bases from V and 10 bases from J, the junction contained 2 bases not matched to a gene. The chain's CDR3 is CASSLQRGGEQFF. DNA for the CDR3: TGTGCCAGCAGCTTACAGCGGGGGGGCGAGCAGTTCTTC.

V gene TRBV30 combines with J gene TRBJ1-5; D unclear. V was pared by 5 bases and J by 0 bases, with 8 bases between. Germline V gives CDR1 GTSNPN, CDR2 SVGIG (reference sequence). The CDR3 has 13 residues. The CDR3 is CAWAQNSNQPQHF. The CDR3 DNA is TGTGCCTGGGCCCAGAATAGCAATCAGCCCCAGCATTTT.

The chain recombines TRBV30 with TRBJ2-7, with TRBD2 matching 8 bases. Germline trimming cut 4 bases from V and 7 bases from J; bases unmatched to any gene: 9. Per the germline V gene, CDR1 is GTSNPN and CDR2 is SVGIG (reference sequence). This CDR3 is 13 amino acids long. CDR3 sequence (DNA): TGTGCCTGGAACTTAGCGGGACCAGGGGAGCAGTACTTC. Protein: CAWNLAGPGEQYF.

V and J are TRBV20-1 and TRBJ2-5; D is uncertain. Germline V gives CDR1 DFQATT, CDR2 SNEGSKA (reference sequence). V was cut by 6 bases and J by 5 bases, with 10 bases left in between. The CDR3 totals 11 residues. The CDR3, as DNA: TGCAGTGCGGCCCCCTCGGAGACCCAGTACTTC. Its translation: CSAAPSETQYF.

This chain links TRBV5-8 with TRBJ1-1; 11 positions match TRBD1. The V segment lost 4 bases and the J segment 2 bases; nucleotides outside the gene matches: 4. From germline, CDR1 is SGHTS and CDR2 YDEGEE. The CDR3 consists of 15 residues. CDR3 sequence: CASSPRTGGNTEAFF. Here the CDR3 DNA reads TGTGCCAGCAGCCCCCGGACAGGGGGCAACACTGAAGCTTTCTTT.

This rearrangement joins TRBV20-1 to TRBJ1-2, with a tentative D call TRBD1 (5 bases). Germline V gives CDR1 DFQATT, CDR2 SNEGSKA (reference sequence). CDR3 length: 13 residues. The V end was cut by 3 bases, the J end by 2 bases, with 10 bases between. The CDR3 loop is CSASLGLNYGYTF. The CDR3 coding sequence is TGCAGTGCTAGTTTGGGGCTGAACTATGGCTACACCTTC.

The chain uses TRBV30 and TRBJ1-4; perhaps TRBD1 as D (5 bases). Per the germline V gene, CDR1 is GTSNPN and CDR2 is SVGIG (reference sequence). Trimming pared 1 base from V and 8 bases from J, leaving 17 bases between. The CDR3 is 15 amino acids. This CDR3 is CAWSAQELSSEKLFF. The CDR3 DNA is TGTGCCTGGAGTGCACAGGAATTAAGCTCGGAAAAACTGTTTTTT. Combining the CDR3 with reference TRBV30 and TRBJ1-4 gives the whole variable domain SQTIHQWPATLVQPVGSPLSLECTVEGTSNPNLYWYRQAAGRGLQLLFYSVGIGQISSEVPQNLSASRPQDRQFILSSKKLLLSDSGFYLCAWSAQELSSEKLFFGSGTQLSVL.

This chain uses TRBV7-6 with TRBJ2-2; D uncertain. Germline V lookup: CDR1 SGHVS, CDR2 FNYEAQ. V gave up 2 bases and J gave up 8 bases, with 9 bases separating them. The CDR3 loop spans 13 amino acids. The CDR3 DNA reads as TGTGCCAGCAGCTTAACGTCGACAGGGGAGCTGTTTTTT. It encodes CASSLTSTGELFF.

The chain's CDR3 is CASSLGLAGVNEQFF. The CDR3 bases are TGTGCCAGCAGCTTAGGGCTAGCGGGGGTCAATGAGCAGTTCTTC. The genes are TRBV11-2 and TRBJ2-1; 10 positions agree with TRBD2. Germline trimming cut 1 base from V and 6 bases from J; bases unmatched to any gene: 3. This CDR3 is 15 amino acids long. Germline V CDR1 and CDR2: SGHAT, FQNNGV. The complete variable domain, with remaining parts taken from reference TRBV11-2 and TRBJ2-1, reads EAGVAQSPRYKIIEKRQSVAFWCNPISGHATLYWYQQILGQGPKLLIQFQNNGVVDDSQLPKDRFSAERLKGVDSTLKIQPAKLEDSAVYLCASSLGLAGVNEQFFGPGTRLTVL.

The chain uses TRBV5-1 and TRBJ2-7; TRBD2 matches at 7 bases. The CDR3 contains 15 residues. Germline CDR1 reads SGHRS; CDR2 reads YFSETQ. V trimming: 6 bases; J trimming: 3 bases; junction bases outside the gene matches: 12. The CDR3 DNA is TGCGCCAGCACCCCGGGTGGGGGGGTCTTCTACGAGCAGTACTTC. This gives the protein CASTPGGGVFYEQYF.

The chain employs TRBV6-6 and TRBJ2-1, with 12 bases lining up with TRBD2. V lost 6 bases, J lost 5 bases, and 5 bases stayed unmatched. The V gene's germline CDR1 is MNHNY and CDR2 SVGAGI (reference sequence). CDR3 length: 15 residues. The CDR3 loop is CASRSLAGGDNEQFF. The CDR3 DNA reads TGTGCCAGCAGGTCCCTAGCGGGGGGGGACAATGAGCAGTTCTTC.

This clone came up a few times. This chain links TRBV6-5 with TRBJ1-2; 8 positions agree with TRBD1. V gave up 5 bases and J gave up 4 bases; unmatched junction bases: 9. This CDR3 region has 15 residues. Per germline, CDR1 MNHEY and CDR2 SVGAGI. Here the CDR3 DNA reads TGTGCCAGCAGTACTGGACAGGGTTCAATCTATGGCTACACCTTC. Translated, it gives CASSTGQGSIYGYTF.

This sequence joins TRBV5-5 and TRBJ2-3; 9 bases fit TRBD1. The CDR3 is 14 amino acids. Germline V gene lookup returns CDR1 SGHKS and CDR2 YYEKEE (reference sequence). V dropped 6 bases and J dropped 4; count of bases not matched to a gene: 6. The DNA for the CDR3 is TGTGCCAGCAACGCACAGGGGGCTGCAGATACGCAGTATTTT. Translation gives CASNAQGAADTQYF.

J is TRBJ2-3 and V is TRBV4-1, with 11 bases aligning to TRBD2. Germline CDR1 is MGHRA and CDR2 is YSYEKL. CDR3 size: 18 residues. J was trimmed by 0 bases and V by 0 bases; bases with no gene match: 5. The CDR3 protein is CASSQDSLAGGSTDTQYF. The CDR3 bases are TGCGCCAGCAGCCAAGATTCTTTAGCGGGGGGGAGCACAGATACGCAGTATTTT.

V and J are TRBV5-1 and TRBJ2-5; D is possibly TRBD1 (6 bases). The CDR3 runs 13 residues. Germline CDR1 is SGHRS and CDR2 is YFSETQ. V was clipped by 4 bases and J by 0 bases, with 7 bases between them. This CDR3 is CASSGDNQETQYF. The CDR3 coding sequence is TGCGCCAGCAGCGGGGACAACCAAGAGACCCAGTACTTC.

The chain couples TRBV19 to TRBJ2-5; 9 nucleotides agree with TRBD1. CDR3 size: 14 residues. The junction had 4 bases not matched to a gene; V was cut back by 5 bases and J by 3 bases. Germline CDR1 LNHDA, CDR2 SQIVND (reference sequence). The CDR3 DNA reads as TGTGCCAGTAGTTCATGGACAGGGGAAGAGACCCAGTACTTC. Translation gives CASSSWTGEETQYF.

This chain links TRBV30 with TRBJ2-7, with 14 nucleotides matching TRBD2. The CDR3 runs to 16 residues. The ends lost 2 bases at V and 5 bases at J; junction bases unmatched: 8. Germline CDR1 reads GTSNPN; CDR2 reads SVGIG (reference sequence). CDR3 bases: TGTGCCTGGAGTTCCGGGACTAGCGGGAGTTGGGACGAGCAGTACTTC. Translated, it gives CAWSSGTSGSWDEQYF.

V and J are TRBV3-1 (or the pseudogene TRBV3-2) and TRBJ2-4, with 11 positions matching TRBD1. Germline CDR1 is LGHDT and CDR2 is YNNKEL (reference sequence). J lost 0 bases, V lost 5 bases, and 9 bases had no gene match. The length of the CDR3 is 18 residues. The CDR3 sequence is CASSSGQGAPLAKNIQYF. The CDR3 DNA is TGTGCCAGCAGCAGCGGACAGGGGGCCCCCTTAGCCAAAAACATTCAGTACTTC.

V and J are TRBV4-1 and TRBJ2-7; a possible D gene is TRBD2 (5 bases). The CDR3 has 16 residues. Per germline, CDR1 MGHRA and CDR2 YSYEKL. V lost 3 bases, J lost 1 base, and 16 bases lay in between. The CDR3 nucleotides read TGCGCCAGCAGCCAGGTTCTATCGGGCGGGTCCTACGAGCAGTACTTC. Its protein product is CASSQVLSGGSYEQYF.

The chain couples TRBV11-3 to TRBJ1-1; tentatively, D is TRBD1 (5 bases). The V end lost 3 bases, the J end lost 5 bases, and 16 bases lay between the germline ends. This CDR3 region has 15 residues. In germline, CDR1 is SGHNT, CDR2 YENEEA. The CDR3 sequence: CASSFQGEIRTEAFF. The CDR3 DNA sequence: TGTGCCAGCAGCTTCCAAGGGGAAATAAGGACTGAAGCTTTCTTT.